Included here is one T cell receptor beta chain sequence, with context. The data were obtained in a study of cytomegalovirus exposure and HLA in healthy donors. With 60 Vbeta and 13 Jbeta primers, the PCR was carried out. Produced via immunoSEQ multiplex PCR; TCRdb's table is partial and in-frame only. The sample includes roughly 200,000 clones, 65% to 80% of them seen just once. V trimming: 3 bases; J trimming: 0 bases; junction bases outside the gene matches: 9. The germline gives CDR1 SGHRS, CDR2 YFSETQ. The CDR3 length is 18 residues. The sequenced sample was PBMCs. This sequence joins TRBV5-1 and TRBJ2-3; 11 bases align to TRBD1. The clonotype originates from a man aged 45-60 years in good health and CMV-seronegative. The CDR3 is CASSWAGTGGSSTDTQYF. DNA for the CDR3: TGCGCCAGCAGCTGGGCCGGGACAGGGGGTTCTAGCACAGATACGCAGTATTTT.